This T cell receptor beta chain was captured in a study of T cells in Graves' hyperthyroidism and ophthalmopathy. In the study overall: Upon initial diagnosis and before any treatment, peripheral blood was collected.

TCR beta CDR3 region amplification was performed from RNA transcripts. HTBI primers were used for first-round RT-PCR of the TCR CDR3. TCRdb reprocessed the multiplex PCR reads with MiXCR, giving one entry per CDR3 protein. Counted here are a few hundred thousand distinct CDR3 sequences, around a sixth occurring once; the ten biggest clones make up 40%. Points from the study as a whole: Most expanded thyroid clonotypes above 0.001 also appeared in blood.

The PBMCs studied were ones that came from 10 ml fresh peripheral blood. Notes on this clonotype: Its antigen is as yet unknown.

Sequencing was carried out using blood. The receptor comes from a man aged 18 to 30 with Graves' ophthalmopathy.

The CDR3 loop reads CASAGTGGAYGYTF. CDR3 coding DNA: TGTGCCAGCGCCGGGACAGGGGGCGCCTATGGCTACACCTTC. V gene TRBV9 combines with J gene TRBJ1-2; 12 bases line up with TRBD1. This CDR3 comprises 14 residues. Trimming at V came to 7 bases and at J to 4 bases, leaving 5 bases not matched to a gene. Germline V CDR1 and CDR2: SGDLS, YYNGEE.